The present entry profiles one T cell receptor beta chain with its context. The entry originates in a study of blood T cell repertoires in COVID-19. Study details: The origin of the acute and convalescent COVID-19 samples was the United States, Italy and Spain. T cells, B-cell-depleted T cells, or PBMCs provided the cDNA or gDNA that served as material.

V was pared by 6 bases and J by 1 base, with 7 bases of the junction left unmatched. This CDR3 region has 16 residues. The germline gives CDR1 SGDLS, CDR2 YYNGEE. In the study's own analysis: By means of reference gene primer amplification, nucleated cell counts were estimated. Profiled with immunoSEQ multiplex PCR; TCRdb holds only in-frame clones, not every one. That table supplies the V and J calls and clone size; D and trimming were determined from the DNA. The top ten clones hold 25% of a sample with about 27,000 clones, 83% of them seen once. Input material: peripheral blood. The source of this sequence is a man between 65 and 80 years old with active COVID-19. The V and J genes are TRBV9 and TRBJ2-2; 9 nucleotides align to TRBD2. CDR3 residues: CASTSGARLNTGELFF. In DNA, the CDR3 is TGTGCCAGCACTAGCGGGGCCCGACTGAACACCGGGGAGCTGTTTTTT.